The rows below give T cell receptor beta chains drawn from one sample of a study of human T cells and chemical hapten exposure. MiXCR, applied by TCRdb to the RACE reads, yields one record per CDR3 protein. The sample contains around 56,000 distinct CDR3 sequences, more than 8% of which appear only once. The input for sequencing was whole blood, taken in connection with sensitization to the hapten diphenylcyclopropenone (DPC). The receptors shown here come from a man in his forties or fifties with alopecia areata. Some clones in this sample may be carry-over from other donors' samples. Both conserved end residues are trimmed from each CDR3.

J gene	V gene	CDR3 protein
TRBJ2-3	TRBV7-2	ASSARSGDTQY
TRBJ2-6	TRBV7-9	ASTFGTGTSGANVLT
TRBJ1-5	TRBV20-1	SARAGMGSNQPQH
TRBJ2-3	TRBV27	ASTKTSKADTQY
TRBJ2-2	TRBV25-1	ASNIGPLGGELF
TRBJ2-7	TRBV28	ASSFTSSYEQY
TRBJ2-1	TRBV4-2	ASSQESWEQF
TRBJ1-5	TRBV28	ASQLTGNQPQH
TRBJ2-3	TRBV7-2	ASSAPTDTQY
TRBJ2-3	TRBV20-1	SARGTSGTDTQY
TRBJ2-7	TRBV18	ASSPILAGAYEQY
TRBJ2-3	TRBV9	ASSATDTQY
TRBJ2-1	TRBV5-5	ASSLPSGKQF
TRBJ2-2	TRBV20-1	SAILLFANTGELF
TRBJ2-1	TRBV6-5	ASSSRGNSYNEQF
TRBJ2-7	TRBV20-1	SARGLAGELISYEQY
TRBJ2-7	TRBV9	ASSAQGQTFEQY
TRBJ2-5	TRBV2	ASRGQEETQY
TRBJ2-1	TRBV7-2	ASSFWDGTYNEQF
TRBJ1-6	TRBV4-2	ASSQERHSSNSPLH
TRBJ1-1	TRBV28	ASTPRGYTEAF
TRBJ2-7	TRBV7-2	ASSSGVKAYEQY
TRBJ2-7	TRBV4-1	ASSQELAGVSYEQY
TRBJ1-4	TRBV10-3	AIRASGDEKLF
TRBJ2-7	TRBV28	ASTLGTGGLEQY
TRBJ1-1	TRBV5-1	ASSPGTGRPGTEAF
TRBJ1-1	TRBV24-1	ATSEDGRGGATEAF
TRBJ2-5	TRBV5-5	ASSLFSRETQY
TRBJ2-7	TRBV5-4	ASSFQGTPYEQY
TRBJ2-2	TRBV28	ASRSTSGRADGELF
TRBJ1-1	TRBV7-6	ASSFRGNTEAF